The 2 T cell receptor beta chains presented below share a single source sample, sequenced in a study of shared clonotypes between healthy human individuals. Profiling relied on immunoSEQ multiplex PCR, and the TCRdb table lists in-frame clones only, not all of them. This table holds hundreds of thousands of clones, roughly 96% found once. CD45RO-negative cells were positively selected for CCR7, leaving out terminally differentiated effector memory CD45RA+ cells. The sequencing input was naive CD8+ T cells sorted from blood. The source of these receptors is a young woman in good health.

This chain uses TRBV5-5 with TRBJ1-1; D is possibly TRBD1 (5 bases). V lost 4 bases to trimming and J lost 5 bases, with 12 bases between them. CDR3 size: 13 residues. CDR1 and CDR2 (germline): SGHKS, YYEKEE (reference sequence). The CDR3 is CASSMGVWTEAFF. CDR3 nucleotides: TGTGCCAGCAGCATGGGGGTATGGACTGAAGCTTTCTTT.

Comments on this clone: The sample holds other DNA sequences that translate to the same CDR3. The chain links TRBV27 to TRBJ2-7, with a possible D match to TRBD1 (6 bases). This CDR3 contains 13 residues. The V end lost 3 bases, the J end lost 2 bases, and 8 bases lay between the germline ends. Germline CDR1 reads MNHEY; CDR2 reads SMNVEV (reference sequence). The DNA for the CDR3 is TGTGCCAGCAGTTTCGGACAGACCTACGAGCAGTACTTC. This gives the protein CASSFGQTYEQYF.